The 7 T cell receptor beta chains listed next were all sequenced from one sample in a study of cytomegalovirus exposure and HLA in healthy donors. The study ran its PCR with 60 Vbeta and 13 Jbeta primers. Only in-frame clones appear in the TCRdb table, and some are missing; sequencing was by immunoSEQ multiplex PCR. There are approximately 160,000 clones in the sample; 65% to 70% occur only once, and 4.5% lies in the top ten. The specimen was PBMCs. Receptors originate from a woman aged 18-35 years in good health and CMV-seropositive.

The V call is TRBV6-5, the J call TRBJ1-4; D gene ambiguous. V lost 0 bases and J lost 3, with 8 bases in between. CDR3 size: 15 residues. Germline-derived CDR1 and CDR2 are MNHEY and SVGAGI. The CDR3 DNA reads TGTGCCAGCAGTTACTCGGGGAGTCCTAATGAAAAACTGTTTTTT. Residues: CASSYSGSPNEKLFF.

The rearrangement links TRBV6-1 to TRBJ2-7; possibly TRBD1 for D (6 bases). Germline-derived CDR1 and CDR2 are MNHNS and SASEGT. V lost 5 bases and J 6 bases, leaving 20 bases between the germline ends. CDR3 length: 15 amino acids. The CDR3 DNA sequence: TGTGCCAGCAGTCCTTCCGAAACTACAGGGCGCGAGCAGTACTTC. Its protein is CASSPSETTGREQYF.

This sequence joins TRBV7-9 and TRBJ1-6; possibly TRBD1 for D (6 bases). V shed 4 bases and J shed 3 bases, with 10 bases lying between them. CDR1 and CDR2 from the germline V gene are SEHNR and FQNEAQ (reference sequence). The CDR3 sequence is 15 residues long. The CDR3 DNA sequence: TGTGCCAGCAGCTCCAGGACAGACTATAATTCACCCCTCCACTTT. Translating gives CASSSRTDYNSPLHF.

V usage is TRBV4-3 and J usage is TRBJ2-3, with D tentatively TRBD2 (5 bases). Looked up from germline, CDR1 is LGHNA and CDR2 is YSLEER. The CDR3 totals 15 residues. V lost 0 bases and J lost 1, with 8 bases in between. The CDR3 loop reads CASSQDGSGTDTQYF. DNA for the CDR3: TGCGCCAGCAGCCAAGATGGTAGCGGCACAGATACGCAGTATTTT.

The chain joins TRBV10-3 to TRBJ1-1, with 8 bases aligning to TRBD1. CDR1 and CDR2 from the germline V gene are ENHRY and SYGVKD. This CDR3 has 17 amino acids. The ends lost 0 bases at V and 4 bases at J; junction bases unmatched: 10. For the CDR3, the DNA is TGTGCCATCAGTGAGTCGGGGAAGGGACAGGCGGGCACTGAAGCTTTCTTT. It codes for CAISESGKGQAGTEAFF.

This clone was observed a handful of times. The genes are TRBV28 and TRBJ1-1; 9 positions match TRBD1. Germline V CDR1 and CDR2: MDHEN, SYDVKM. The V gene end was trimmed by 6 bases and the J gene end by 3 bases; junction bases not matched to a gene: 8. CDR3 length equals 15 residues. The CDR3 bases are TGTGCCAGCAGGGACCCCGGGACAGGGCACACTGAAGCTTTCTTT. It translates to CASRDPGTGHTEAFF.

The chain links TRBV6-1 to TRBJ1-2; D is undetermined. This CDR3 is 11 amino acids long. Germline V gives CDR1 MNHNS, CDR2 SASEGT. Trimming cost V 2 bases and J 10 bases, with 8 bases left between them. In DNA form, the CDR3 reads TGTGCCAGCAGTGAATATCTGTTCTACACCTTC. As protein: CASSEYLFYTF.